A selection of T cell receptor beta chains follows, all from one sample in a study of CD8 T cells in Susac syndrome. TCRdb independently ran MiXCR on the immunoSEQ multiplex PCR reads; one entry per CDR3 protein. This table holds about 80,000 distinct CDR3 sequences, roughly 94% found once. Sequencing used CD8+ T cells from PBMCs. Receptors originate from a human donor in good health. CDR3s include the opening cysteine and the closing phenylalanine or tryptophan. A D gene is named only where the DNA matches it firmly. Rows give clone size only sometimes, using once, few, many, or a class for an expanded clone.

d_call clone_size j_call v_call cdr3_nt cdr3_aa
. . TRBJ2-7 TRBV7-9 TGTGCCAGCAGCCGGACAGTGACCTACGAGCAGTACTTC CASSRTVTYEQYF
. . TRBJ2-1 TRBV4-1 TGCGCCAGCAGCCTCGCGGGCTATCTTTACAATGAGCAGTTCTTC CASSLAGYLYNEQFF
. once TRBJ1-1 TRBV2 TGTGCCAGCAGTGGAATTTGGGGCACGAACACTGAAGCTTTCTTT CASSGIWGTNTEAFF
TRBD1 . TRBJ2-1 TRBV29-1 TGCAGCGTTGAAGATCCCACAGGGGGCAATGAGCAGTTCTTC CSVEDPTGGNEQFF
TRBD2 . TRBJ2-1 TRBV6-1 TGTGCCAGCAGTCCCGTCCTTAGCGGGAGCTCCTACAATGAGCAGTTCTTC CASSPVLSGSSYNEQFF
TRBD1 . TRBJ2-1 TRBV25-1 TGTGCCAGCAGTGCGGGGACAGAATATAAGGAGCAGTTCTTC CASSAGTEYKEQFF
TRBD2 . TRBJ2-1 TRBV12-3/TRBV12-4 TGTGCCAGCTCGACTAGCGGGCCCTCCTACAATGAGCAGTTCTTC CASSTSGPSYNEQFF
TRBD2 . TRBJ2-3 TRBV9 TGTGCCAGCAGCGTAGGCGGGACTAGCGGAGATACGCAGTATTTT CASSVGGTSGDTQYF
TRBD1 . TRBJ1-5 TRBV6-2/TRBV6-3 TGTGCCAGCAGCCGATTGGACAGGGGGCATCAGCCCCAGCATTTT CASSRLDRGHQPQHF
. . TRBJ1-5 TRBV4-1 TGCGCCAGCAGCCAAGATAGGGCGGGCAATCAGCCCCAGCATTTT CASSQDRAGNQPQHF
. . TRBJ2-6 TRBV24-1 TGTGCCACCAGTGATCCAAAACTCACCTCTGGGGCCAACGTCCTGACTTTC CATSDPKLTSGANVLTF
. . TRBJ1-5 TRBV28 TGTGCCAGCAGTTCAGAGGGCAATCAGCCCCAGCATTTT CASSSEGNQPQHF
TRBD1 . TRBJ2-7 TRBV6-1 TGTGCCAGCAGTGAAGGGACAGGCCCCTACGAGCAGTACTTC CASSEGTGPYEQYF
. once TRBJ2-6 TRBV29-1 TGCAGCGTTGAAGGTCGTCGGGGATCTGGGGCCAACGTCCTGACTTTC CSVEGRRGSGANVLTF
TRBD2 . TRBJ2-7 TRBV3-1 TGTGCCAGCAGCCAGAGCCCCCTAGCGGGGAGTGAGCAGTACTTC CASSQSPLAGSEQYF
. . TRBJ1-1 TRBV28 TGTGCCAGCAGTTGGGACGGCAACACTGAAGCTTTCTTT CASSWDGNTEAFF
. . TRBJ1-1 TRBV11-2 TGTGCCAGCAGCCCCCGTGCACTCGAAGCTTTCTTT CASSPRALEAFF
TRBD2 . TRBJ2-2 TRBV20-1 TGCAGTGCTAGGTCCCTAGCGGGAAACACCGGGGAGCTGTTTTTT CSARSLAGNTGELFF
. . TRBJ2-3 TRBV7-9 TGTGCCAGCAGCTTAGCGGACAGTGCCCCCTCCACAGATACGCAGTATTTT CASSLADSAPSTDTQYF
TRBD2 few TRBJ2-5 TRBV5-4 TGTGCCAGCAGCCAGAGAGGCCCAGCGGGAATGGGCCAAGAGACCCAGTACTTC CASSQRGPAGMGQETQYF
. . TRBJ2-3 TRBV28 TGTGCCAGCACCCTATCGCCCAGGGGCGGGAGTACAGATACGCAGTATTTT CASTLSPRGGSTDTQYF
. . TRBJ2-3 TRBV5-1 TGCGCCAGCAGCTTGGTAGGATTGAGCACAGATACGCAGTATTTT CASSLVGLSTDTQYF
. . TRBJ1-5 TRBV27 TGTGCCAGCAGAACAGGCGCGGGTAATCAGCCCCAGCATTTT CASRTGAGNQPQHF